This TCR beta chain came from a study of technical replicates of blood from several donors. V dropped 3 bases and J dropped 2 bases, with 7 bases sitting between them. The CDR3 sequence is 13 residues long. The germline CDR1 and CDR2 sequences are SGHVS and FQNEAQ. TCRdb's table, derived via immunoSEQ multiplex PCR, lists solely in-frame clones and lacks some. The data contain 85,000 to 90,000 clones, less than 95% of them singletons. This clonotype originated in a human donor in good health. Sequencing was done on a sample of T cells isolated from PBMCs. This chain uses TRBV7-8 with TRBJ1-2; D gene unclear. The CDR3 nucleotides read TGTGCCAGCAGCTTGTTTCGGAACTATGGCTACACCTTC. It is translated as CASSLFRNYGYTF.